The rows below give T cell receptor beta chains drawn from one sample of a study of CD8+ T cells in alopecia areata. TCRdb keeps only in-frame clones here, not all; method: immunoSEQ multiplex PCR. The data show about 64,000 clones, approximately 44% seen once. Sequenced material: CD8+ T cells sorted from blood, taken at approximately week 37, from a patient treated with tofacitinib. These receptors were taken from a human donor with alopecia areata. Each CDR3 is given with its conserved first and last residue. The D gene is left open where the match is weak. Expanded clones are given a class, and other clones once, few, many or no size at all.

size | J | D | V | CDR3 | DNA
few | TRBJ2-2 | - | TRBV7-9 | CASSTNTGITNTGELFF | TGTGCCAGCAGCACCAACACAGGGATTACGAACACCGGGGAGCTGTTTTTT
few | TRBJ2-5 | - | TRBV7-2 | CASSLDRETQYF | TGTGCCAGCAGCTTAGACAGGGAGACCCAGTACTTC
- | TRBJ2-6 | - | TRBV9 | CASSVSGTGANVLTF | TGTGCCAGCAGCGTGTCCGGGACTGGGGCCAACGTCCTGACTTTC
few | TRBJ2-7 | - | TRBV9 | CASSVGWGSYEQYF | TGTGCCAGCAGCGTAGGTTGGGGATCCTACGAGCAGTACTTC
- | TRBJ2-7 | TRBD1 | TRBV4-2 | CASSFPGQGLYEQYF | TGTGCCAGCAGTTTCCCCGGACAGGGCCTCTACGAGCAGTACTTC
many | TRBJ2-2 | - | TRBV7-8 | CASSLKDYLIGELFF | TGTGCCAGCAGCTTAAAGGACTATCTGATCGGGGAGCTGTTTTTT
few | TRBJ2-5 | - | TRBV29-1 | CSVGWRAPGPQETQYF | TGCAGCGTTGGTTGGAGGGCTCCGGGCCCTCAAGAGACCCAGTACTTC
- | TRBJ1-1 | TRBD1 | TRBV5-1 | CASSSPTGVYTEAFF | TGCGCCAGCAGCTCCCCGACAGGGGTTTACACTGAAGCTTTCTTT
few | TRBJ2-7 | - | TRBV5-1 | CASSLGTRASYEQYF | TGCGCCAGCAGCTTAGGGACAAGGGCTTCCTACGAGCAGTACTTC
- | TRBJ2-5 | - | TRBV6-1 | CASRTTKETQYF | TGTGCCAGCAGGACTACTAAAGAGACCCAGTACTTC
- | TRBJ2-5 | - | TRBV7-8 | CASSLSRQETQYF | TGTGCCAGCAGCTTATCTAGGCAAGAGACCCAGTACTTC
few | TRBJ2-3 | - | TRBV4-1 | CASSQKTSGASTDTQYF | TGCGCCAGCAGCCAGAAGACGTCGGGGGCAAGCACAGATACGCAGTATTTT
once | TRBJ1-2 | - | TRBV19 | CASSIGGRDYGYTF | TGTGCCAGTAGTATTGGAGGCAGGGACTATGGCTACACCTTC
once | TRBJ2-7 | - | TRBV14 | CASSQGLGPYEQYF | TGTGCCAGCAGCCAGGGACTCGGACCCTACGAGCAGTACTTC
- | TRBJ1-3 | - | TRBV29-1 | CSVGQTGNTIYF | TGCAGCGTAGGGCAGACTGGAAACACCATATATTTT
- | TRBJ2-7 | - | TRBV5-4 | CASSFGRGSYEQYF | TGTGCCAGCAGCTTTGGGAGAGGGAGTTACGAGCAGTACTTC
few | TRBJ2-3 | - | TRBV15 | CATSTGRLASDTQYF | TGTGCCACCAGCACGGGGAGGCTAGCCTCCGATACGCAGTATTTT
- | TRBJ2-7 | - | TRBV27 | CASSAGTTSYEQYF | TGTGCCAGCAGTGCCGGGACAACGTCCTACGAGCAGTACTTC
- | TRBJ2-2 | - | TRBV29-1 | CSVERTNTGELFF | TGCAGCGTGGAACGAACGAACACCGGGGAGCTGTTTTTT
- | TRBJ1-5 | - | TRBV9 | CASSVNDAYQPQHF | TGTGCCAGCAGCGTAAACGACGCGTATCAGCCCCAGCATTTT
medium-sized | TRBJ2-2 | - | TRBV18 | CASSPGSGELFF | TGTGCCAGCTCACCAGGTTCCGGGGAGCTGTTTTTT
- | TRBJ2-5 | - | TRBV15 | CATSSPSQTETQYF | TGTGCCACCAGCAGCCCGTCCCAGACGGAGACCCAGTACTTC
few | TRBJ1-2 | - | TRBV29-1 | CSARPGENYGYTF | TGCAGCGCCCGACCAGGGGAGAACTATGGCTACACCTTC
few | TRBJ2-7 | - | TRBV15 | CATGASSYEQYF | TGTGCCACCGGAGCCAGCTCCTACGAGCAGTACTTC
few | TRBJ2-4 | TRBD2 | TRBV4-2 | CASSQEVAGGRGIQYF | TGTGCCAGCAGCCAAGAGGTAGCGGGAGGGCGTGGCATTCAGTACTTC
- | TRBJ1-2 | - | TRBV14 | CASSQGRSLGGYTF | TGTGCCAGCAGCCAAGGAAGATCCCTGGGTGGCTACACCTTC
many | TRBJ2-3 | TRBD2 | TRBV27 | CASSGTNTDTQYF | TGTGCCAGTTCGGGGACTAACACAGATACGCAGTATTTT
- | TRBJ1-1 | TRBD1 | TRBV9 | CASSAPDRGSTEAFF | TGTGCCAGCAGCGCCCCTGACAGGGGTTCGACTGAAGCTTTCTTT
- | TRBJ1-1 | TRBD1 | TRBV29-1 | CSVGRQGAYTEAFF | TGCAGCGTTGGTAGACAGGGGGCTTATACTGAAGCTTTCTTT
- | TRBJ1-1 | - | TRBV4-1 | CASSQVSGTPNTEAFF | TGCGCCAGCAGCCAAGTTTCCGGGACGCCGAACACTGAAGCTTTCTTT
few | TRBJ2-1 | - | TRBV18 | CASSPPLDNEQFF | TGTGCCAGCTCACCTCCCCTGGACAATGAGCAGTTCTTC
- | TRBJ2-6 | - | TRBV6-1 | CANRVLSSGANVLTF | TGTGCCAACAGGGTCCTAAGCTCTGGGGCCAACGTCCTGACTTTC
- | TRBJ2-1 | TRBD2 | TRBV7-2 | CASSIYPQRDERNEQFF | TGTGCCAGCAGCATTTATCCTCAGCGGGACGAGAGAAATGAGCAGTTCTTC